This T cell receptor beta chain was found in a study of blood T cell repertoires in COVID-19. Libraries were prepared by immunoSEQ multiplex PCR; TCRdb keeps only in-frame clonotypes and omits some of them. In the table there are around 120,000 clones, 90% of which are singletons. On this clone itself: Germline and junction disagree at one end, which may indicate a read error.

The CDR3 is 13 amino acids. The germline gives CDR1 GTSNPN, CDR2 SVGIG (reference sequence). Seattle patients were enrolled while actively infected and followed longitudinally. Sequencing was carried out using peripheral blood. V gene TRBV30 combines with J gene TRBJ1-2; 10 bases agree with TRBD1. The clonotype comes from a woman aged 55-75 years with COVID-19, enrolled during active disease. The CDR3 loop reads CAWSPDRGVPGGF. In nucleotides, the CDR3 is TGTGCCTGGTCCCCGGACAGGGGGGTGCCCGGGGGCTTC.